The next 26 T cell receptor beta chains were all read from a single sample in a study of blood T cell repertoires in COVID-19. The table came from immunoSEQ multiplex PCR; TCRdb's copy has only in-frame clones and leaves some out. This sample carries 300,000 or so clones, around 89% of them seen once, and the ten largest clones take 3.7%. The sample was peripheral blood. Source of these receptors: a woman in her forties with acute or convalescent COVID-19.

This chain joins TRBV5-1 and TRBJ1-2; 11 bases are shared with TRBD1. The CDR3 has 19 amino acids. Looked up from germline, CDR1 is SGHRS and CDR2 is YFSETQ. The ends lost 5 bases at V and 0 bases at J; junction bases unmatched: 15. For the CDR3, the DNA is TGCGCCAGCAGGGGGACAGGGGGTTCCCAGGGGGCCCCTAACTATGGCTACACCTTC. Its protein product is CASRGTGGSQGAPNYGYTF.

The chain joins TRBV2 to TRBJ1-2, with 7 bases lining up with TRBD1. This CDR3 has 14 amino acids. The V and J ends lost 5 bases and 4 bases, in that order; junction bases with no gene match: 7. Germline loops: CDR1 SNHLY, CDR2 FYNNEI. The CDR3, as DNA: TGTGCCAGCAGTTTCGAGGACAGGACCTATGGCTACACCTTC. Amino acids: CASSFEDRTYGYTF.

V usage is TRBV3-1 (or the pseudogene TRBV3-2) and J usage is TRBJ1-2; 7 bases match TRBD1. CDR3 length: 13 residues. Germline CDR1 is LGHDT and CDR2 is YNNKEL (reference sequence). With 0 bases clipped from V and 7 bases from J, the junction kept 2 bases outside the gene matches. The CDR3 region has the DNA TGTGCCAGCAGCCAAGAGGCAGGGGGTGGCTACACCTTC. Its translation is CASSQEAGGGYTF.

The chain links TRBV2 to TRBJ2-6, with 12 positions matching TRBD1. After removal of 10 bases from V and 0 bases from J, the junction contained 7 bases not matched to a gene. The CDR3 length is 17 residues. Per germline, CDR1 SNHLY and CDR2 FYNNEI. The CDR3 reads CAIPGQGAYSGANVLTF. The DNA for the CDR3 is TGTGCCATTCCGGGACAGGGGGCCTACTCTGGGGCCAACGTCCTGACTTTC.

This clone occurred once. The rearrangement uses TRBV4-1 and TRBJ2-2; D remains unclear. V lost 5 bases and J 5 bases, leaving 15 bases between the germline ends. There are 15 residues in the CDR3. CDR1 MGHRA and CDR2 YSYEKL come from the germline V gene. The CDR3 nucleotides are TGCGCCAGCAGCTTAAGACCCCTGAGGACCGGGGAGCTGTTTTTT. This codes for CASSLRPLRTGELFF.

The chain couples TRBV2 to TRBJ1-2; 9 nucleotides match TRBD1. The J segment lost 6 bases and the V segment lost 7 bases, leaving 9 bases of the junction unmatched. The CDR3 consists of 14 residues. CDR1 is SNHLY, CDR2 FYNNEI, per germline. DNA for the CDR3: TGTGCCAGCACTTGGGGACAGGGAGGAAATGGCTACACCTTC. Protein product: CASTWGQGGNGYTF.

The sample holds one count of this clone. This CDR3 is CASSPSAARYNEQFF. CDR3 nucleotide sequence: TGTGCCAGCTCACCATCAGCGGCCCGCTACAATGAGCAGTTCTTC. The chain combines TRBV18 with TRBJ2-1, with D tentatively TRBD2 (5 bases). Per the germline V gene, CDR1 is KGHSH and CDR2 is LQKENI. Trimming removed 2 bases from V and 3 bases from J, with 11 bases in between. The CDR3 has 15 residues.

V gene TRBV18 combines with J gene TRBJ1-2; 11 bases agree with TRBD1. Unmatched junction bases numbered 7, after V lost 5 bases and J lost 5 bases. CDR3 length equals 15 residues. CDR1 is KGHSH and CDR2 is LQKENI in the germline V gene. The CDR3 sequence is CASSSGTGGEYGYTF. The CDR3 DNA reads TGTGCCAGCTCATCTGGGACAGGGGGAGAGTATGGCTACACCTTC.

This clone has a single count. The chain recombines TRBV25-1 with TRBJ2-5; D may be TRBD2 (5 bases). Per the germline V gene, CDR1 is MGHDK and CDR2 is SYGVNS. The CDR3 length is 16 residues. Trimming removed 0 bases at V and 1 base at J, with 12 bases between. The CDR3 reads CASSEYLYSGQETQYF. The CDR3 DNA sequence: TGTGCCAGCAGTGAATACCTTTACAGCGGCCAAGAGACCCAGTACTTC.

V is TRBV7-2 and J is TRBJ2-3, with D perhaps matching TRBD1 (5 bases). Trimming shortened V by 8 bases and J by 2 bases, and 14 bases separated the two germline ends. Per germline, CDR1 SGHTA and CDR2 FQGNSA. The CDR3 length is 14 residues. This CDR3 is CASRAGIHTDTQYF. The CDR3 DNA is TGTGCCAGCCGAGCAGGGATCCACACAGATACGCAGTATTTT.

The count of this clone is one. This chain uses TRBV11-1 with TRBJ2-3; the D is unclear. Germline V gene data show CDR1 as SGHAT and CDR2 as FQDESV (reference sequence). Trimming pared 4 bases from V and 5 bases from J, leaving 4 bases between. The CDR3 totals 11 residues. CDR3 sequence: CASSSQDTQYF. The CDR3, as DNA: TGTGCCAGCAGCTCCCAAGATACGCAGTATTTT.

This clone was counted once. V is TRBV6-2 or TRBV6-3 and J is TRBJ2-2; D might be TRBD1 (6 bases). Germline V CDR1 and CDR2: MNHEY, SVGEGT. The V end lost 5 bases, the J end lost 4 bases, and 11 bases lay between the germline ends. The CDR3 length is 14 residues. CDR3 DNA sequence: TGTGCCAGCAGTGCCTACAGGGCCACCGGGGAGCTGTTTTTT. Protein: CASSAYRATGELFF.

This clone was picked up one time. The chain carries TRBV19 and TRBJ2-3; 12 bases are shared with TRBD2. Germline V lookup: CDR1 LNHDA, CDR2 SQIVND (reference sequence). This CDR3 has 16 residues. The V and J ends lost 4 bases and 5 bases, in that order; junction bases with no gene match: 7. This CDR3 is CASSKKLAGGIDTQYF. The DNA for the CDR3 is TGTGCCAGTAGTAAAAAACTAGCGGGGGGTATAGATACGCAGTATTTT. Variable domain in full (rest from reference TRBV19 and TRBJ2-3): DGGITQSPKYLFRKEGQNVTLSCEQNLNHDAMYWYRQDPGQGLRLIYYSQIVNDFQKGDIAEGYSVSREKKESFPLTVTSAQKNPTAFYLCASSKKLAGGIDTQYFGPGTRLTVL.

The rearrangement uses TRBV12-3 or TRBV12-4 and TRBJ1-3; no clear D. CDR3 length: 13 residues. The ends were cut back, 0 bases at V and 5 bases at J, with 5 bases in the middle. In nucleotides, the CDR3 is TGTGCCAGCAGTTTAGCGGAGAGAAACACCATATATTTT. Its translation: CASSLAERNTIYF.

This clone has only one observation. CDR3 sequence reads: CSVEETGGPRRTEAFF. The CDR3 DNA follows: TGCAGCGTCGAGGAAACAGGGGGGCCAAGACGCACTGAAGCTTTCTTT. This chain connects TRBV29-1 to TRBJ1-1; 8 bases align to TRBD1. Germline V CDR1 and CDR2: SQVTM, ANQGSEA. This CDR3 comprises 16 residues. After removal of 6 bases from V and 4 bases from J, the junction contained 16 bases not matched to a gene.

This clone was seen just once. This sequence joins TRBV30 and TRBJ1-3, with no clear D. The germline V gene encodes CDR1 GTSNPN and CDR2 SVGIG (reference sequence). Trimming removed 2 bases from V and 7 bases from J, with 9 bases in between. The CDR3 consists of 12 residues. The CDR3: CAWSITENTIYF. As DNA, the CDR3 is TGTGCCTGGAGTATTACGGAGAACACCATATATTTT. Full variable domain (rest looked up from reference TRBV30 and TRBJ1-3): SQTIHQWPATLVQPVGSPLSLECTVEGTSNPNLYWYRQAAGRGLQLLFYSVGIGQISSEVPQNLSASRPQDRQFILSSKKLLLSDSGFYLCAWSITENTIYFGEGSWLTVV.

The V and J genes are TRBV6-5 and TRBJ1-6; tentatively, D is TRBD1 (6 bases). The V gene lost 10 bases and the J gene lost 7 bases, with 17 bases spanning the gap. Germline CDR1 reads MNHEY; CDR2 reads SVGAGI. CDR3 length equals 14 residues. The CDR3 DNA reads as TGTGCCATAGAGCTCAGGGGATACAATTCACCCCTCCACTTT. Translation: CAIELRGYNSPLHF.

The rearrangement links TRBV27 to TRBJ1-4; 9 nucleotides agree with TRBD1. The germline V gene encodes CDR1 MNHEY and CDR2 SMNVEV (reference sequence). This CDR3 has 15 residues. Trimming cost V 8 bases and J 8 bases; bases outside gene matches: 12. The CDR3 DNA follows: TGTGCCAGCCGCCACACAGGGGGCAGAATGGAAAAACTGTTTTTT. This translates into CASRHTGGRMEKLFF.

This chain links TRBV7-2 with TRBJ2-5, with unresolved D. Trimming left V 6 bases short and J 1 base short, with 15 bases between. The CDR3 is 15 residues long. The V gene's germline CDR1 is SGHTA and CDR2 FQGNSA. The CDR3 region is CASRSQTRAQETQYF. The CDR3 nucleotides read TGTGCCAGCAGATCTCAAACTCGAGCCCAAGAGACCCAGTACTTC.

This sequence joins TRBV5-4 and TRBJ2-1; TRBD1 aligns across 9 bases. The V and J ends lost 4 bases and 3 bases, in that order; junction bases with no gene match: 2. CDR1 is SGHNT and CDR2 is YYREEE in the germline V gene (reference sequence). CDR3 length: 14 residues. CDR3 coding DNA: TGTGCCAGCAGCACGGACAGGGGCTACAATGAGCAGTTCTTC. It specifies CASSTDRGYNEQFF.

This rearrangement joins TRBV28 to TRBJ2-3; 11 bases fit TRBD2. Germline CDR1 reads MDHEN; CDR2 reads SYDVKM. Germline trimming cut 5 bases from V and 5 bases from J; bases unmatched to any gene: 12. This CDR3 is 17 amino acids long. In DNA form, the CDR3 reads TGTGCCAGCAGTACAACTAGCGGGGGACTTTGGGGAGATACGCAGTATTTT. Translated, it gives CASSTTSGGLWGDTQYF.

V usage is TRBV5-1 and J usage is TRBJ2-3; no firm D call. CDR1 is SGHRS, CDR2 YFSETQ, per germline. CDR3 length: 15 amino acids. V was trimmed by 5 bases and J by 0 bases, leaving 13 bases between them. The CDR3 loop reads CASRPATRSTDTQYF. The CDR3 nucleotides read TGCGCCAGCAGACCTGCCACCAGAAGCACAGATACGCAGTATTTT. Based on the CDR3 plus reference TRBV5-1 and TRBJ2-3, the full variable domain is KAGVTQTPRYLIKTRGQQVTLSCSPISGHRSVSWYQQTPGQGLQFLFEYFSETQRNKGNFPGRFSGRQFSNSRSEMNVSTLELGDSALYLCASRPATRSTDTQYFGPGTRLTVL.

This rearrangement joins TRBV19 to TRBJ1-5; D possibly corresponds to TRBD1 (5 bases). Germline CDR1 and CDR2: LNHDA and SQIVND (reference sequence). The V gene lost 5 bases and the J gene lost 3 bases, with 8 bases spanning the gap. The CDR3 runs to 13 residues. CDR3 sequence (DNA): TGTGCCAGTAGTGGGGCGAACAATCAGCCCCAGCATTTT. Translating gives CASSGANNQPQHF.

The chain combines TRBV28 with TRBJ2-1; 7 bases map to TRBD2. The CDR3 extends over 14 amino acids. V gave up 6 bases and J gave up 0 bases; unmatched junction bases: 2. Germline V gives CDR1 MDHEN, CDR2 SYDVKM. The chain's CDR3 is CASRGGGSYNEQFF. The CDR3 nucleotides read TGTGCCAGCAGAGGCGGGGGCTCCTACAATGAGCAGTTCTTC.

V usage is TRBV18 and J usage is TRBJ1-1; D remains ambiguous. This CDR3 is built from 18 residues. The germline V gene has CDR1 KGHSH and CDR2 LQKENI. The ends were cut back, 3 bases at V and 0 bases at J, with 20 bases in the middle. This CDR3 is CASSPSQAAAVLNTEAFF. The DNA of the CDR3 is TGTGCCAGCTCACCCAGCCAGGCAGCCGCTGTATTGAACACTGAAGCTTTCTTT. The whole variable domain, filled in from reference TRBV18 and TRBJ1-1, reads NAGVMQNPRHLVRRRGQEARLRCSPMKGHSHVYWYRQLPEEGLKFMVYLQKENIIDESGMPKERFSAEFPKEGPSILRIQQVVRGDSAAYFCASSPSQAAAVLNTEAFFGQGTRLTVV.

The chain employs TRBV2 and TRBJ2-2; TRBD2 agrees at 7 bases. V was clipped by 8 bases and J by 7 bases; unmatched bases: 13. CDR1 is SNHLY, CDR2 FYNNEI, per germline. The CDR3 has 15 residues. In DNA form, the CDR3 reads TGTGCCAGCCATACACGGACGGGGGGAAGCGGGGAGCTGTTTTTT. It specifies CASHTRTGGSGELFF.